This T cell receptor (beta chain) is drawn from a study of blood T cell repertoires in COVID-19. Study context: Sites across the United States, Italy and Spain contributed samples from acute and convalescent COVID-19. Sources were T cells, B-cell-depleted T cells, or PBMCs; the material itself was cDNA or gDNA.

Trimming left V 0 bases short and J 7 bases short, with 10 bases between. The germline V gene has CDR1 SGDLS and CDR2 YYNGEE. This CDR3 is 14 amino acids long. In the original analysis: Quantification of nucleated cells was approximated via reference gene primer amplification. Sequencing used immunoSEQ multiplex PCR; TCRdb keeps in-frame clones, though not all of them. V, J and clone size are those of that table, while D and trimming were read from the DNA. This sample has 68,000 or so clones, with over 75% found just once. Sequencing used peripheral blood. This sequence originates from a man between 45 and 60 years old with active COVID-19. The gene calls are TRBV9 and TRBJ1-4, with D tentatively TRBD1 (6 bases). CDR3 sequence: CASSVGQAPEKLFF. In DNA form, the CDR3 reads TGTGCCAGCAGCGTAGGACAGGCTCCTGAAAAACTGTTTTTT.